The clone carrying this T cell receptor (beta chain) showed up just once. The CDR3 runs 17 residues. V gave up 3 bases and J gave up 12 bases; unmatched junction bases: 16. In germline, CDR1 is SEHNR, CDR2 FQNEAQ (reference sequence). These data are taken from a study of blood T cell repertoires in COVID-19. As for the study in general: T cells, B-cell-depleted T cells, or PBMCs supplied cDNA or gDNA.

The data were produced by immunoSEQ multiplex PCR, yet TCRdb's version contains in-frame clones alone and is incomplete. The sample includes around 310,000 clones, approximately 91% of them seen just once. The age range of participants was about 18 to 90 years, with residence in about two dozen US areas. Researchers sorted participants into cohorts using their self-reported clinical history. Material for sequencing was PBMCs or T cells enriched from blood (not recorded which). The rearrangement links TRBV7-9 to TRBJ2-1, with TRBD2 matching 11 bases. The clonotype was recovered from a woman aged 40-49 years who had recovered from COVID-19. CDR3 amino acids: CASSFGTGTSGVSGQFF. Written as DNA, the CDR3 is TGTGCCAGCAGCTTTGGCACCGGGACTAGCGGAGTTTCGGGGCAGTTCTTC.